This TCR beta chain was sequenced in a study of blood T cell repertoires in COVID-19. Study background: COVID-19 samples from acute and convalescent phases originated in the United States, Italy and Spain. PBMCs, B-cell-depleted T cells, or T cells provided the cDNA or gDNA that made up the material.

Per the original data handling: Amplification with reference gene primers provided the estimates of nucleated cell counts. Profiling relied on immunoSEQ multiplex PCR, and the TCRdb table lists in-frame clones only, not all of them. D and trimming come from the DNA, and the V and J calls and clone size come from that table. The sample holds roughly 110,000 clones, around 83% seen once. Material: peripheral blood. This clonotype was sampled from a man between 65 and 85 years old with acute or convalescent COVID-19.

The CDR3 loop is CASSLFGRGGLLYSGTDTQYF. The CDR3 DNA is TGTGCCAGCAGTTTATTCGGGCGGGGGGGCCTATTATATTCGGGGACAGATACGCAGTATTTT. This rearrangement joins TRBV27 to TRBJ2-3; 9 bases agree with TRBD2. The CDR3 length is 21 residues. Germline trimming cut 1 base from V and 3 bases from J; bases unmatched to any gene: 20. CDR1 is MNHEY, CDR2 SMNVEV, per germline (reference sequence).